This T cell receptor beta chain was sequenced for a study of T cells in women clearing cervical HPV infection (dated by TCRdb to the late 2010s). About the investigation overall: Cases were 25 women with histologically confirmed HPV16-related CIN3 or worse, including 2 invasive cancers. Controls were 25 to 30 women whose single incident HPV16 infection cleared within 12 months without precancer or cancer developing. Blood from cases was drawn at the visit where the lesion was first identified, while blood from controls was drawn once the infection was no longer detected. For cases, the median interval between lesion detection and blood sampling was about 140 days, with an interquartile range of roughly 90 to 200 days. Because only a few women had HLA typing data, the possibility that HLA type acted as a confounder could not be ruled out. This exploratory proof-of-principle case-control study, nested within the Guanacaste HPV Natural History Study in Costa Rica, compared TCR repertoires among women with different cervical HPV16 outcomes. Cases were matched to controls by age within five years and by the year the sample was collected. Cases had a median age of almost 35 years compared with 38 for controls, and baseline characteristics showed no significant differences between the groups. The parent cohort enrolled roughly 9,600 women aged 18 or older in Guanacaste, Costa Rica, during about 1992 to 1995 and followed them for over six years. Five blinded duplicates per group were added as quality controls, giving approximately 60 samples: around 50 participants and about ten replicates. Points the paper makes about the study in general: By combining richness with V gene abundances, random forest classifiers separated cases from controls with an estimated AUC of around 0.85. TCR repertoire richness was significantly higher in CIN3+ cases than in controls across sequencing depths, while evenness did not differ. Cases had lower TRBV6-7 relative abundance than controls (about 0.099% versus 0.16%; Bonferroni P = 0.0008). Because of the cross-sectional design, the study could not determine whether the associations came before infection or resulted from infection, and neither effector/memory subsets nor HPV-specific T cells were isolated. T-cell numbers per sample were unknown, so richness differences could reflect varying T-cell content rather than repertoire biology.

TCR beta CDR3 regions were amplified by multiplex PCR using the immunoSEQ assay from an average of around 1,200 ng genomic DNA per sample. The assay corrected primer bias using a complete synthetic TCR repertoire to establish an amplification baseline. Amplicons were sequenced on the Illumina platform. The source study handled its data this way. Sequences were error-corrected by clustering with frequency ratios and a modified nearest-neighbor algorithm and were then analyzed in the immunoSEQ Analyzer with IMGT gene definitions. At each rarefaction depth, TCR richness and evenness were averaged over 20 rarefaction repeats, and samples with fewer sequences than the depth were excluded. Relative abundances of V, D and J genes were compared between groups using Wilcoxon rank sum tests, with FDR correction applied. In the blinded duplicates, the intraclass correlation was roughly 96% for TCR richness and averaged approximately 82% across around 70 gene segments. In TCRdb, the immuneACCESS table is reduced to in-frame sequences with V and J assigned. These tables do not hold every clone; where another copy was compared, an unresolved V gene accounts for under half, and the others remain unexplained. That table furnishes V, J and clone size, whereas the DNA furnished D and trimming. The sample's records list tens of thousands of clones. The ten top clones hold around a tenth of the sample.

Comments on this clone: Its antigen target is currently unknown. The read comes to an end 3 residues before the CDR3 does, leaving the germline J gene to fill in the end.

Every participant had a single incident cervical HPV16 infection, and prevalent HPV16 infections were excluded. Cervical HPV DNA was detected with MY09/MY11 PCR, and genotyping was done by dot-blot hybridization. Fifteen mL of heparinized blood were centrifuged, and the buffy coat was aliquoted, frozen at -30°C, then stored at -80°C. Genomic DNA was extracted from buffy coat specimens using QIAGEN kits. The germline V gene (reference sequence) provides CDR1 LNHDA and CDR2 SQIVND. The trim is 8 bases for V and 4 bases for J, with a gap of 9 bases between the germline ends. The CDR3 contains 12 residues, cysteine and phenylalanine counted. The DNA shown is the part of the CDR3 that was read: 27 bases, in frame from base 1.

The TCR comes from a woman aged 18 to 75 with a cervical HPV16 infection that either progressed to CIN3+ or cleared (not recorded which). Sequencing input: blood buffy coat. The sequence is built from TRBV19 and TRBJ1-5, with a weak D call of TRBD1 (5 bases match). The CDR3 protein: CASGGLNQPQHF. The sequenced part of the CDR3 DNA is TGTGCCAGTGGGGGGTTAAATCAGCCC.